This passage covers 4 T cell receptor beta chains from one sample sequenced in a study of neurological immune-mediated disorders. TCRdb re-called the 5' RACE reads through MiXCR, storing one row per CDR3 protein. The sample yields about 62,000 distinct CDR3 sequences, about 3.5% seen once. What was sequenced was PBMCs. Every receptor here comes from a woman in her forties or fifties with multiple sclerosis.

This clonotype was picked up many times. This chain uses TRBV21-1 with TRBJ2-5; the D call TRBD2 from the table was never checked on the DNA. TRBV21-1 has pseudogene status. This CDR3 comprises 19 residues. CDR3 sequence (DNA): TGTGCCAGCAGGGGGATGCTAGCGGGAGTTACTCTGGGGAAAGAGACCCAGTACTTC. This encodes CASRGMLAGVTLGKETQYF.

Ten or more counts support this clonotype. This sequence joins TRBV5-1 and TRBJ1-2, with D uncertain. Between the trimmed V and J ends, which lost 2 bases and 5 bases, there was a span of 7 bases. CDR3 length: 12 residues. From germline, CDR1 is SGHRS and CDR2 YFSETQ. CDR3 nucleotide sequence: TGCGCCAGCAGCTTAGGGAAATATGGCTACACCTTC. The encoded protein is CASSLGKYGYTF.

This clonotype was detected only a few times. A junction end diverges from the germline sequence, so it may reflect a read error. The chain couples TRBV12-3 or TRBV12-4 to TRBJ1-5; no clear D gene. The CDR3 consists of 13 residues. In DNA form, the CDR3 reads TGTGCCAGCAGTTTAGGAACGGATCAGCCCCAGAATTTT. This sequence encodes CASSLGTDQPQNF.

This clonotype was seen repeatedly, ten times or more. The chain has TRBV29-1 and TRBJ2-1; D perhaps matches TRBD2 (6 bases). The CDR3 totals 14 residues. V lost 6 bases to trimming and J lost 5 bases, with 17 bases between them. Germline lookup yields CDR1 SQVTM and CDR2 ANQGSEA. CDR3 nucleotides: TGCAGCGTCGATGGTCTAGCGACCAACAATGAGCAGTTCTTC. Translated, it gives CSVDGLATNNEQFF.